This T cell receptor (beta chain) derives from a study of T cell responses to AZD1222 COVID-19 vaccine. CDR3 length: 11 residues. Germline values: CDR1 DFQATT, CDR2 SNEGSKA (reference sequence). Here immunoSEQ multiplex PCR was the method, and the copy in TCRdb shows in-frame clones only, minus some. This table has about 120,000 clones, 70% to 90% appearing once. This TCR was recovered from an adult in good health. The chain is built from TRBV20-1 and TRBJ2-7; TRBD2 matches 7 bases. Sequencing was performed on peripheral blood, taken on day 0 of AZD1222 vaccination. The CDR3 DNA follows: TGCAGCGGGGGGAGATCCTACGAGCAGTACTTC. Its translation is CSGGRSYEQYF.